This TCR beta chain came from a study of CD8+ T cells in alopecia areata. Across the study: Treated patients were dosed with oral tofacitinib, taking 5 to 10 mg twice daily.

Comment on this clone: No antigen is known for it.

Germline CDR1 is KGHSH and CDR2 is LQKENI. After removal of 3 bases from V and 6 bases from J, the junction contained 6 bases not matched to a gene. The CDR3 totals 14 residues. Study-wide results and limits: More clonal than normal scalp was lesional scalp, particularly alopecia totalis/universalis. Tofacitinib significantly reduced both scalp clonality and expanded CD8+ clones among the top 100.

Treatment noted: oral pan-JAK inhibitor, 5-10 mg twice daily. The investigators collected lesional scalp punch biopsies and peripheral blood from alopecia areata patients. In each case, RNA was isolated and then reverse transcribed into cDNA as the sequencing template. TCRdb keeps only in-frame clones here, not all; method: immunoSEQ multiplex PCR. The table lists roughly 100,000 clones, about 64% of them singletons. This sequence originates from a human donor with alopecia areata. The chain recombines TRBV18 with TRBJ2-7, with TRBD1 identical over 9 bases. The sequencing here drew on CD8+ T cells sorted from blood, taken at week 4, from a patient treated with tofacitinib. This chain's CDR3 is CASSPGTGLSEQYF. CDR3 sequence (DNA): TGTGCCAGCTCACCGGGGACAGGGCTTTCCGAGCAGTACTTC.